Listed below are T cell receptor beta chains from one sample, sequenced in a study of blood T cell repertoires in COVID-19. Data came from immunoSEQ multiplex PCR; TCRdb stores just in-frame clones and leaves some out. This sample has fewer than 250,000 clones; about 84% occur once, and the top ten carry less than 8%. The specimen was PBMCs or T cells enriched from blood (not recorded which). All receptors come from a woman aged 35 to 49 with acute COVID-19. Each CDR3 is given with its conserved first and last residue. Each record gives: J gene, D gene, clone size, V gene, CDR3 DNA, CDR3 protein. The D gene is left open where the match is weak. For some rows the clone size is stated as once, few or many, or as a class when expanded; others skip it.

>TRBJ1-4|TRBD1|-|TRBV7-2
TGTGCCAGCAGCTTAGAGGGCAGGGGGCTTGAAAAACTGTTTTTT
CASSLEGRGLEKLFF
>TRBJ1-1|TRBD1|-|TRBV11-2
TGTGCCAGCAGCTTCACTCCAGGGGGCTTCACTGAAGCTTTCTTT
CASSFTPGGFTEAFF
>TRBJ1-4|TRBD1|-|TRBV3-1/TRBV3-2
TGTGCCAGCAGCAGACGGGACAGAAGTACAACTAATGAAAAACTGTTTTTT
CASSRRDRSTTNEKLFF
>TRBJ1-2|TRBD1|-|TRBV28
TGTGCCAGCAGGCCGCCGACAGGGTTCTATGGCTACACCTTC
CASRPPTGFYGYTF
>TRBJ2-1|TRBD2|-|TRBV7-2
TGTGCCAGCAGCTCGAGGGTTAGCGGGAGTACCAATGAGCAGTTCTTC
CASSSRVSGSTNEQFF
>TRBJ1-1|TRBD1|-|TRBV19
TGTGCCAGTAGTTCCCAGGGGGACATGAACACTGAAGCTTTCTTT
CASSSQGDMNTEAFF
>TRBJ1-1|-|-|TRBV7-2
TGTGCCAGCAGCTTAGTCCTCAACCGGGAAGCTTTCTTT
CASSLVLNREAFF
>TRBJ2-1|TRBD1|-|TRBV11-2
TGTGCCAGCAGCTTAGCCGGGACAGGGGATTACAATGAGCAGTTCTTC
CASSLAGTGDYNEQFF
>TRBJ2-6|TRBD1|-|TRBV5-6
TGTGCCAGCAGCGGTGTGGACAGGGGGCCTGGGGCCAACGTCCTGACTTTC
CASSGVDRGPGANVLTF
>TRBJ1-4|-|-|TRBV28
TGTGCCAGCAGGAAACAACCTGCAACTAATGAAAAACTGTTTTTT
CASRKQPATNEKLFF
>TRBJ2-3|TRBD2|-|TRBV7-2
TGTGCCAGCAGCTTAAGGACTAGCGGGAGGGGGGGCAGAGATACGCAGTATTTT
CASSLRTSGRGGRDTQYF
>TRBJ1-1|-|-|TRBV29-1
TGCAGCGTCATCGGACAGAGGCACACTGAAGCTTTCTTT
CSVIGQRHTEAFF
>TRBJ1-4|TRBD1|-|TRBV29-1
TGCAGCGTTGAAGGGACAGGGGGCGCGCCTAATGAAAAACTGTTTTTT
CSVEGTGGAPNEKLFF
>TRBJ2-5|-|-|TRBV7-6
TGTGCCAGCAGCTTAGTACAGGGAGCCCGAGAGACCCAGTACTTC
CASSLVQGARETQYF
>TRBJ2-6|-|-|TRBV7-8
TGTGCCAGCAGCTTAGTGTCGGGTCTTGGGGCCAACGTCCTGACTTTC
CASSLVSGLGANVLTF
>TRBJ2-5|TRBD1|-|TRBV29-1
TGCAGCGTTGCCGACAGGGGCAGGGGGCGGGAGACCCAGTACTTC
CSVADRGRGRETQYF
>TRBJ1-4|-|-|TRBV27
TGTGCCAGCAGTTTATGGGACGGGGGGATAGAAAAACTGTTTTTT
CASSLWDGGIEKLFF
>TRBJ2-1|TRBD2|-|TRBV18
TGTGCCAGCTCACCAACGGAACTAGCGGGAGGATCCTACAATGAGCAGTTCTTC
CASSPTELAGGSYNEQFF
>TRBJ1-1|TRBD1|-|TRBV5-1
TGCGCCAGCAGCCGGCCTGGGGCAGGGGGACTCATGAACACTGAAGCTTTCTTT
CASSRPGAGGLMNTEAFF
>TRBJ1-6|TRBD1|-|TRBV7-9
TGTGCCGTTCCCCTCGGGACAGGGGGCAGGGGGTATAATTCACCCCTCCACTTT
CAVPLGTGGRGYNSPLHF
>TRBJ2-7|-|once|TRBV28
TGTGCCAGCACCCGACTAGAAGAGCAGTACTTC
CASTRLEEQYF
>TRBJ2-3|-|once|TRBV15
TGTGCCACCAGCAGAGATAAGAGGGAGGCCTCTTCAGATACGCAGTATTTT
CATSRDKREASSDTQYF
>TRBJ1-4|TRBD1|few|TRBV11-2
TGTGCCAGCAGCCCGGACAGGGGCTCAACTAATGAAAAACTGTTTTTT
CASSPDRGSTNEKLFF
>TRBJ2-1|TRBD1|few|TRBV27
TGTGCCAGCAGTATCCGGACAGGGGGCTACAATGAGCAGTTCTTC
CASSIRTGGYNEQFF
>TRBJ1-2|TRBD1|-|TRBV6-5
TGTGCCAGCAGTCCCGACAGGGGGCAACTTCTAGGCTACACCTTC
CASSPDRGQLLGYTF
>TRBJ2-2|TRBD2|-|TRBV6-5
TGTGGGGGGGGAGGGGTGAACACCGGGGAGCTGTTTTTT
CGGGGVNTGELFF
>TRBJ1-6|-|-|TRBV19
TGTGCCAGTAGTATAACTGCAGGGACATGGAATTCACCCCTCCACTTT
CASSITAGTWNSPLHF
>TRBJ1-1|-|-|TRBV5-1
TGCGCCAGCAGCTTGGCCGGGGGGAACACTGAAGCTTTCTTT
CASSLAGGNTEAFF
>TRBJ1-4|TRBD1|-|TRBV5-8
TGTGCCAGCAGCCCGGGACAGGGGGGCTTTAATGAAAAACTGTTTTTT
CASSPGQGGFNEKLFF
>TRBJ1-2|-|-|TRBV28
TGTGCCAGCAGTTTAGGCAGAAACTATGGCTACACCTTC
CASSLGRNYGYTF
>TRBJ1-1|-|-|TRBV15
TGTGCCACCAGCAGAGCCAAGGGAGGGGCAACTTTCTTT
CATSRAKGGATFF
>TRBJ2-7|-|-|TRBV5-1
TGCGCCAGCAGCTTGCAGGGTACAGGGTCCTACGAGCAGTACTTC
CASSLQGTGSYEQYF
>TRBJ1-5|-|-|TRBV19
TGTGCCAGTAGTTCACAGGGTTCGGGGCAGCCCCAGCATTTT
CASSSQGSGQPQHF
>TRBJ2-7|-|-|TRBV18
TGTGCCAGCTCACCACTTAACAGCCCCCCGGCGGGAAGTGCCTACGAGCAGTACTTC
CASSPLNSPPAGSAYEQYF
>TRBJ2-7|TRBD2|-|TRBV2
TGTGCCAGCAGGGAGCGGGAGGACTACGAGCAGTACTTC
CASREREDYEQYF
>TRBJ1-1|TRBD1|-|TRBV27
TGTGCCAGTAGTTTACAGGGGTTTGGGACTGAAGCTTTCTTT
CASSLQGFGTEAFF
>TRBJ2-7|TRBD2|-|TRBV2
TGTGCCAGCAGTTTGACTAGCGACTACGAGCAGTACTTC
CASSLTSDYEQYF
>TRBJ2-1|-|few|TRBV10-3
TGTGCCACCACGGGCGGGATCCCCTACAATGAGCAGTTCTTC
CATTGGIPYNEQFF
>TRBJ2-2|TRBD1|-|TRBV9
TGTGCCAGCAGCGTAAGGACAGGGCCCACCGGGGAGCTGTTTTTT
CASSVRTGPTGELFF
>TRBJ2-1|-|-|TRBV3-1/TRBV3-2
TGTGCCAGTCTAAGGGAGGAGGACTTCTACAATGAGCAGTTCTTC
CASLREEDFYNEQFF
>TRBJ1-3|-|-|TRBV5-5
TGTGCCAGCAGCTTAACAGTCAGCTCTGGAAACACCATATATTTT
CASSLTVSSGNTIYF
>TRBJ2-7|-|-|TRBV27
TGTGCCAGCAGTCCGACCGACAACTCCTACGAGCAGTACTTC
CASSPTDNSYEQYF
>TRBJ2-5|TRBD2|-|TRBV7-2
TGTGCCAGCAGCACCCGACTAGCGGGGGGCGAAGAGACCCAGTACTTC
CASSTRLAGGEETQYF
>TRBJ2-7|-|-|TRBV5-4
TGTGCCAGCAGCTTGTTTGCCGGGGAATACGAGCAGTACTTC
CASSLFAGEYEQYF
>TRBJ1-1|TRBD1|-|TRBV19
TGTGCCAGTAGTATGACAGGGGGACACACTGAAGCTTTCTTT
CASSMTGGHTEAFF
>TRBJ1-2|-|-|TRBV7-8
TGTGCCAGCAGCTTATCGGGGATCGGGACTTGGGGCTACACCTTC
CASSLSGIGTWGYTF
>TRBJ2-7|-|-|TRBV27
TGTGCCAGCAGGGGAATGGACAGCCGGGAGCAGTACTTC
CASRGMDSREQYF
>TRBJ1-3|TRBD1|-|TRBV3-1/TRBV3-2
TGTGCCAGCAGTCGCGCCGGGACAGCCTCTGGAAACACCATATATTTT
CASSRAGTASGNTIYF